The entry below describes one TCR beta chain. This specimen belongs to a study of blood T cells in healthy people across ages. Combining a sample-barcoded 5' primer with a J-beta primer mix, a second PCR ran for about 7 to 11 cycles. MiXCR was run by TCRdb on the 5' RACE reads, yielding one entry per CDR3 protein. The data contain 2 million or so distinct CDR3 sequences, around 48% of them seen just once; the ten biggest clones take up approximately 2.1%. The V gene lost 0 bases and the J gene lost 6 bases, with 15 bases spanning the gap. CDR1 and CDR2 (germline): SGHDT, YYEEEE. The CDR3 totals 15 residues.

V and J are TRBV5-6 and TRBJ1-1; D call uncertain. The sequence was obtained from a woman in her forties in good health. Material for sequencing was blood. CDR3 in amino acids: CASSLEVLGWPEAFF. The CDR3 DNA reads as TGTGCCAGCAGCTTGGAAGTCTTGGGATGGCCTGAAGCTTTCTTT. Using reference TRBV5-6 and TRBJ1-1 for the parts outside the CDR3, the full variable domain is DAGVTQSPTHLIKTRGQQVTLRCSPKSGHDTVSWYQQALGQGPQFIFQYYEEEERQRGNFPDRFSGHQFPNYSSELNVNALLLGDSALYLCASSLEVLGWPEAFFGQGTRLTVV.